These T cell receptor beta chains were read from a single sample in a study of T cells after yellow fever vaccination. TCRdb reanalysed the 5' RACE reads using MiXCR and keeps one entry per CDR3 protein. The table has some 100,000 distinct CDR3 sequences, 6.5% to 9% seen once; the top ten hold approximately 2.7%. Sample: CD4+ T cells sorted from PBMCs, taken about 41 days after the first yellow fever vaccination. The receptor set was obtained from a man younger than 35 who received the YFV17D yellow fever vaccine. Both conserved end residues are part of each CDR3. The D gene is left open where the match is weak. Not all rows give a size; the values are once, few, many and, for expanded clones, a class.

abundance	v_gene	j_gene	d_gene	CDR3aa	CDR3nt
few	TRBV20-1	TRBJ1-1	NA	CSAGRLYQNTEAFF	TGCAGTGCCGGTAGACTTTACCAGAACACTGAAGCTTTCTTT
many	TRBV29-1	TRBJ2-3	TRBD2	CSVDRSGGPRDTQYF	TGCAGCGTTGATCGTAGCGGGGGGCCGAGGGATACGCAGTATTTT
few	TRBV5-4	TRBJ2-2	NA	CASSTGQNTGELFF	TGTGCCAGCAGCACAGGACAGAACACCGGGGAGCTGTTTTTT
many	TRBV12-3/TRBV12-4	TRBJ1-2	NA	CASRLSTVEQRSDTF	TGTGCCAGCAGACTCTCGACAGTCGAGCAAAGAAGCGACACCTTC
many	TRBV7-9	TRBJ1-4	NA	CASSLTQVEKLFF	TGTGCCAGCAGCCTTACCCAAGTTGAAAAACTGTTTTTT
NA	TRBV7-2	TRBJ2-7	NA	CASSLATADSYKQYF	TGTGCCAGCAGCTTAGCAACAGCGGACTCCTACAAGCAGTACTTC
many	TRBV6-5	TRBJ1-5	NA	CASSYDRSNQPQHF	TGTGCCAGCAGTTACGACAGGAGCAATCAGCCCCAGCATTTT
many	TRBV11-2	TRBJ1-1	TRBD1	CASSLVKGARTEAFF	TGTGCCAGCAGCTTAGTAAAGGGGGCGCGAACTGAAGCTTTCTTT
many	TRBV6-1	TRBJ1-2	NA	CASSEVKVSGYTF	TGTGCCAGCAGTGAAGTTAAGGTCTCCGGCTACACCTTC
many	TRBV18	TRBJ1-1	NA	CASSPPSLTGTEAFF	TGTGCCAGCTCACCACCTTCGCTCACCGGCACTGAAGCTTTCTTT
many	TRBV20-1	TRBJ2-1	TRBD2	CSAETASGGPEEQFF	TGCAGTGCTGAGACCGCTAGCGGGGGGCCGGAAGAGCAGTTCTTC
NA	TRBV9	TRBJ1-3	NA	CASSVASGEIWDTIYF	TGTGCCAGCAGCGTAGCTTCGGGGGAGATTTGGGACACCATATATTTT
many	TRBV7-2	TRBJ2-3	NA	CASSFVADTQYF	TGTGCCAGCAGCTTCGTGGCAGATACGCAGTATTTT
many	TRBV6-1	TRBJ1-2	NA	CASSPTRPGYTF	TGTGCCAGCAGTCCGACCCGGCCGGGCTACACCTTC
many	TRBV29-1	TRBJ2-5	TRBD2	CSVRGLGETQYF	TGCAGCGTGAGAGGACTAGGGGAGACCCAGTACTTC
many	TRBV19	TRBJ1-5	NA	CASSIDGAGGNQPQHF	TGTGCCAGTAGTATAGATGGGGCAGGAGGCAATCAGCCCCAGCATTTT
many	TRBV6-4	TRBJ1-5	NA	CASRSGDQPQHF	TGTGCCAGCAGGTCCGGGGATCAGCCCCAGCATTTT
NA	TRBV5-4	TRBJ2-5	TRBD2	CASSPYLAGGQVETQYF	TGTGCCAGCAGCCCGTACCTAGCGGGGGGGCAGGTAGAGACCCAGTACTTC
NA	TRBV3-1	TRBJ1-4	NA	CASSQGFQVPGKLFF	TGTGCCAGCAGCCAAGGTTTCCAAGTACCTGGAAAACTGTTTTTT
many	TRBV27	TRBJ1-6	TRBD1	CASSLPTGARSPLHF	TGTGCCAGCAGTTTACCGACAGGGGCTCGCTCACCCCTCCACTTT
NA	TRBV7-6	TRBJ1-6	NA	CASSLASSYNSPLHF	TGTGCCAGCAGCTTAGCGAGCTCCTATAATTCACCCCTCCACTTT
few	TRBV12-3/TRBV12-4	TRBJ2-3	TRBD2	CASRPTSGGLNTQYF	TGTGCCAGCAGGCCTACTAGCGGGGGTCTGAATACGCAGTATTTT
many	TRBV12-3/TRBV12-4	TRBJ2-3	NA	CASSFGGLADTQYF	TGTGCCAGCAGTTTCGGGGGCTTGGCAGATACGCAGTATTTT
few	TRBV5-1	TRBJ1-1	TRBD1	CASSFSDRAQNTEAFF	TGCGCCAGCAGCTTCTCAGACAGGGCCCAGAACACTGAAGCTTTCTTT
many	TRBV20-1	TRBJ2-3	NA	CSASPEADTQYF	TGCAGTGCTAGCCCCGAGGCAGATACGCAGTATTTT
many	TRBV6-5	TRBJ1-2	NA	CASSYDGAGLYGYTF	TGTGCCAGCAGTTACGACGGGGCCGGTCTGTATGGCTACACCTTC
many	TRBV6-2/TRBV6-3	TRBJ2-1	TRBD2	CASSYWSGAAYSYSGGAGEQFF	TGTGCCAGCAGTTACTGGTCAGGGGCCGCGTACTCCTATAGCGGGGGGGCAGGTGAGCAGTTCTTC
many	TRBV12-3/TRBV12-4	TRBJ2-1	TRBD2	CASNSGGPYEQFF	TGTGCCAGCAATAGCGGGGGGCCATATGAGCAGTTCTTC
many	TRBV7-2	TRBJ2-2	NA	CASSFLNTGELFF	TGTGCCAGCAGCTTCCTAAACACCGGGGAGCTGTTTTTT
many	TRBV20-1	TRBJ1-4	NA	CSATLGAANEKLFF	TGCAGTGCTACCCTGGGGGCAGCTAATGAAAAACTGTTTTTT
many	TRBV5-1	TRBJ1-6	NA	CASSLAALDSPLHF	TGCGCCAGCAGCTTAGCAGCCCTGGATTCACCCCTCCACTTT
many	TRBV5-1	TRBJ2-1	TRBD2	CASSPGTSGNLYSYNEQFF	TGCGCCAGCAGCCCGGGGACTAGCGGGAACCTATACTCCTACAATGAGCAGTTCTTC